This TCR beta chain came from a study of metastatic and nonmetastatic thyroid tumors (dated by TCRdb to about 2020). For context, the study as a whole: The researchers compared repertoires between peripheral blood samples and tumor or nodule tissue samples from patients with malignant or benign thyroid disease. Summary of the overall study and its limitations: TCR beta diversity was reported as significantly higher in malignant tumors than in benign nodules, in both blood and tumor samples.

A note on this clone: Its antigen remains unidentified. A much larger clone lies a single base off, so this may be a read error.

No patient had received any treatment before thyroid surgery. Patient clinical samples collected from about 2012 to 2019 were retrospectively analysed using T-cell receptor beta sequencing. Sequences WSHSY (CDR1) and SAAADI (CDR2) are obtained from the germline V gene. The CDR3 numbers 17 residues from cysteine through phenylalanine. Only the CDR3 DNA stays, 51 bases, in frame from base 1. V and J lose 1 base and 1 base, and a span of 15 bases separates them. The receptor library was made with PCR. Instrument on record: Illumina HiSeq 4000. High-throughput sequencing was used to profile the TCR beta-chain CDR3 region of each patient. The study's own analysis went as follows. Drawing on CDR3 differences between clinicopathological groups, the researchers built a classifier meant to tell apart patients with distant-metastatic papillary thyroid cancer. To measure repertoire diversity the researchers used the Shannon index, while the Morisita-Horn index served to gauge how similar the tumor and blood repertoires were. TCRdb redid the processing of the public reads, applying fastp at Q25 and MiXCR, and retained in-frame beta chains. The authors' filters were not applied to this entry. Across this sample there are some 30,000 clones, with approximately 10% seen only once. The ten largest clonotypes hold more than 15% of the sample.

Recombination joined TRBV10-2 with TRBJ2-3, with the D call tentatively TRBD1 or TRBD2, each fitting 5 bases. Material for sequencing was blood. The clonotype comes from a female donor with papillary thyroid cancer or a benign thyroid nodule (not recorded which). Some clones in this sample may be carry-over from other donors' samples. For the CDR3, the sequence is CASSEWGNSEGTDTQYF. The sequence in DNA is TGCGCCAGCAGTGAGTGGGGGAATAGCGAGGGCACAGATACGCAGTATTTT.